This record covers a single T cell receptor (beta chain). Its antigen is not known. This record comes from a study of cytomegalovirus exposure and HLA in healthy donors. CDR3 length: 18 residues. Deletions cut 6 bases from V and 0 bases from J, with 21 bases between. Germline CDR1 is MNHEY and CDR2 is SMNVEV (reference sequence). The PCR was carried out with 60 Vbeta primers and 13 Jbeta primers. Method: immunoSEQ multiplex PCR; TCRdb's copy keeps in-frame clones and lacks some. The sample yields about 190,000 clones, roughly 80% seen once. Study-wide findings and caveats: With DRB1 most and HLA-C fewest, TCR association rates differed between HLA loci in a later analysis.

Sequencing input: PBMCs. This clonotype was obtained from a woman aged 18-29 years in good health and CMV-seronegative. This chain joins TRBV27 and TRBJ1-3; weak D call: TRBD1 (6 bases). The CDR3 sequence is CASSPFGNRGNSGNTIYF. DNA for the CDR3: TGTGCCAGCAGCCCCTTTGGGAATAGGGGGAACTCTGGAAACACCATATATTTT.